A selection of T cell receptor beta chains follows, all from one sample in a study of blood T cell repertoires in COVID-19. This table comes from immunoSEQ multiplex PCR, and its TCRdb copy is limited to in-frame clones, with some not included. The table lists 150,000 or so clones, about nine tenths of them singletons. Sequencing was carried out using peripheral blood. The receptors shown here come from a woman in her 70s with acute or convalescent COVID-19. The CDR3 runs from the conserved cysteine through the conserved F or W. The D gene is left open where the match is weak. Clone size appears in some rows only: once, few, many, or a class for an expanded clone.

CDR3nt: TGCGCCAGCAGCAAAGACAGGGAAGAGACCCAGTACTTC; CDR3aa: CASSKDREETQYF; abundance: -; j_gene: TRBJ2-5; v_gene: TRBV5-1; d_gene: TRBD1
CDR3nt: TGTGCCAGCAGCCCGCCTGGGGCGGGGGGCAATCAGCCCCAGCATTTT; CDR3aa: CASSPPGAGGNQPQHF; abundance: once; j_gene: TRBJ1-5; v_gene: TRBV2; d_gene: -
CDR3nt: TGCGCCAGCAGCCGCCAGACAGGCTCGGCTAATGAAAAACTGTTTTTT; CDR3aa: CASSRQTGSANEKLFF; abundance: few; j_gene: TRBJ1-4; v_gene: TRBV4-1; d_gene: -
CDR3nt: TGCAGCGTTGAGAAGGGGGCAAGGGACACTGAAGCTTTCTTT; CDR3aa: CSVEKGARDTEAFF; abundance: -; j_gene: TRBJ1-1; v_gene: TRBV29-1; d_gene: TRBD1
CDR3nt: TGTGCCAGCAGCCGTAAGGACAGGGGGAACACTGAAGCTTTCTTT; CDR3aa: CASSRKDRGNTEAFF; abundance: -; j_gene: TRBJ1-1; v_gene: TRBV7-9; d_gene: TRBD1
CDR3nt: TGTGCCAGCAGCCCAACTCAGACAGTTAACTATGGCTACACCTTC; CDR3aa: CASSPTQTVNYGYTF; abundance: -; j_gene: TRBJ1-2; v_gene: TRBV7-2; d_gene: -
CDR3nt: TGTGCCAGCAGTTCAGGGTCCCTCACAGATACGCAGTATTTT; CDR3aa: CASSSGSLTDTQYF; abundance: once; j_gene: TRBJ2-3; v_gene: TRBV28; d_gene: -
CDR3nt: TGTGCCAGCAGTTACACGACAGGGGGCGCGGGAAACACCATATATTTT; CDR3aa: CASSYTTGGAGNTIYF; abundance: -; j_gene: TRBJ1-3; v_gene: TRBV6-6; d_gene: TRBD1
CDR3nt: TGCAGCGTTGGTTCACAGGGGGGCGACACCGGGGAGCTGTTTTTT; CDR3aa: CSVGSQGGDTGELFF; abundance: -; j_gene: TRBJ2-2; v_gene: TRBV29-1; d_gene: TRBD1
CDR3nt: TGTGCCAGCAGGAACAGGAACCAAGAGACCCAGTACTTC; CDR3aa: CASRNRNQETQYF; abundance: -; j_gene: TRBJ2-5; v_gene: TRBV12-3/TRBV12-4; d_gene: -
CDR3nt: TGTGCCAGCTCACCACCGTCCGGTACCTACAATGAGCAGTTCTTC; CDR3aa: CASSPPSGTYNEQFF; abundance: -; j_gene: TRBJ2-1; v_gene: TRBV18; d_gene: -